This TCR beta chain was obtained from a study of Ad26.COV2.S vaccination and SARS-CoV-2 variants. Study-wide points: Non-spike TCR breadth did not differ much between vaccine and placebo recipients.

The repertoire was sequenced with immunoSEQ multiplex PCR; TCRdb's copy has only in-frame clones and lacks some. The data show around 450,000 clones, about nine tenths seen once. Stated treatment: around 19 received Ad26.COV2.S at low or high dose, single or two shots; about 5 received placebo; per-sample allocation not given. Sampling took place 63 days after the first vaccine or placebo injection. Comment on this clone: Its antigen is still unknown.

The sample in question was peripheral blood, obtained in a trial of Ad26.COV2.S vaccine versus placebo. This receptor was taken from a person between 18 and 60 years old who received the Ad26.COV2.S COVID-19 vaccine or a placebo.

The CDR3 region has the DNA TGTGCCAGCAGCAACCTCAGGTCCCGATTCTACGAGCAGTACTTC. Protein sequence: CASSNLRSRFYEQYF. This chain connects TRBV11-2 to TRBJ2-7; no reliable D call. CDR1 is SGHAT, CDR2 FQNNGV, per germline. Between the trimmed V and J ends, which lost 5 bases and 3 bases, there was a span of 17 bases. The CDR3 spans 15 residues.